The rows below give T cell receptor beta chains drawn from one sample of a study of blood T cell repertoires in COVID-19. Libraries were prepared by immunoSEQ multiplex PCR; TCRdb keeps only in-frame clonotypes and omits some of them. The sample records 400,000 or so clones, 80% to 90% being singletons. The specimen sequenced was PBMCs or T cells enriched from blood (not recorded which). The receptors stem from a man in his thirties or forties who had recovered from COVID-19. CDR3s include the opening cysteine and the closing phenylalanine or tryptophan. Clone size, where shown, is once, few, many, or a class for clones that have expanded.

abundance,j_gene,v_gene,CDR3aa
-,TRBJ2-7,TRBV28,CAVPGLAGRGDEQYF
-,TRBJ2-2,TRBV4-2,CASRDRGSTGELFF
-,TRBJ2-1,TRBV2,CASTKAGGPPNEQFF
-,TRBJ1-5,TRBV5-5,CASSFGTGNQPQHF
-,TRBJ2-7,TRBV19,CASSIVGGPNEQYF
-,TRBJ2-5,TRBV30,CAWSVGTGTETQYF
once,TRBJ1-1,TRBV7-9,CASSLDAGQYTEAFF
once,TRBJ1-2,TRBV27,CASSLSVSDNYGYTF
few,TRBJ2-1,TRBV6-6,CASNSIGRDEQFF
-,TRBJ2-3,TRBV10-3,CATSPGTGTTDTQYF
-,TRBJ2-5,TRBV5-4,CASRRRAGEETQYF
few,TRBJ2-3,TRBV29-1,CSVEGSLRGLGTDTQYF
few,TRBJ1-1,TRBV4-1,CASSGEVGTEAFF
-,TRBJ1-5,TRBV27,CASSLRAGADPQHF
-,TRBJ1-5,TRBV6-5,CASDRGRMSNQPQHF
-,TRBJ2-7,TRBV13,CASSLRRLAAYEQYF
-,TRBJ1-6,TRBV3-1/TRBV3-2,CASSPGQAYNSPLHF
-,TRBJ2-1,TRBV19,CASSIGDSVNEQFF
-,TRBJ2-1,TRBV25-1,CASNQGVSSYNEQFF
-,TRBJ1-3,TRBV27,CASSLTTAGNTIYF
-,TRBJ1-5,TRBV7-2,CASSSGGIGNQPQHF
few,TRBJ2-1,TRBV10-3,CAISDPGRTSGYNEQFF
-,TRBJ2-3,TRBV11-2,CASSLDWAGRNTDTQYF
-,TRBJ2-1,TRBV12-3/TRBV12-4,CASSLVRNEQFF
-,TRBJ2-1,TRBV2,CASSVLTAGLGDEQFF
-,TRBJ1-4,TRBV6-5,CASRHRRDSNEKLFF
-,TRBJ1-6,TRBV28,CASSPDNYNSPLHF
-,TRBJ1-1,TRBV15,CATGQMNTEAFF
-,TRBJ1-2,TRBV28,CASSIASYGYTF
-,TRBJ1-6,TRBV3-1/TRBV3-2,CASTAGGTNNSPLHF
-,TRBJ2-1,TRBV19,CASSNEGAGEGWNEQFF
-,TRBJ1-2,TRBV28,CASSLLAGYTF
-,TRBJ1-1,TRBV3-1/TRBV3-2,CASRKSTGLTEAFF
once,TRBJ2-3,TRBV28,CASGRGQGPDTQYF
-,TRBJ1-5,TRBV6-1,CASSEVRRGDQPQHF
-,TRBJ2-7,TRBV9,CASSVAVTSGTEQYF
-,TRBJ1-6,TRBV7-8,CASSLTGQGYSPLHF
once,TRBJ2-1,TRBV6-6,CASSYAAGGREQFF
-,TRBJ2-3,TRBV30,CAWSPLGSPDTQYF
-,TRBJ2-1,TRBV7-8,CASSLREGYTNEQFF
once,TRBJ1-1,TRBV27,CASSLIQGNTEAFF
once,TRBJ2-7,TRBV14,CASSQRYSGTSGSLNEQYF
-,TRBJ1-3,TRBV9,CASSAQSGNTIYF
-,TRBJ2-7,TRBV28,CASSLPTVEGYEQYF
-,TRBJ2-5,TRBV28,CASRADRGRETQYF
-,TRBJ1-5,TRBV10-3,CAISEQAGGGRQPQHF
-,TRBJ1-1,TRBV27,CASSWDRNTEAFF
-,TRBJ1-1,TRBV19,CASSISKNTEAFF
-,TRBJ1-4,TRBV5-8,CASSQGASTNEKLFF
-,TRBJ2-7,TRBV29-1,CSVEDLAGAGEQYF
-,TRBJ1-3,TRBV5-1,CASSSDGHISGNTIYF
-,TRBJ1-5,TRBV19,CASSMVGGNSNQPQHF
-,TRBJ2-3,TRBV11-3,CASSFRGQSDTQYF
-,TRBJ1-5,TRBV19,CASSLGTLFDQPQHF